Described below is a single T cell receptor (beta chain) sequence and its context. CDR1 and CDR2 from the germline V gene are GTSNPN and SVGIG (reference sequence). CDR3 length: 12 amino acids. The data are from a study of shared T cell receptors in the human thymus. TCRdb's table, derived via immunoSEQ multiplex PCR, lists solely in-frame clones and lacks some. Seen here are 630,000 or so clones, 80% to 90% observed once, and the top ten hold 0.0094%. The data also belong to a second study, concerning human thymus T cells. This second study notes: Corrective heart surgery yielded the resections from which the thymus tissue came.

The chain carries TRBV30 and TRBJ2-5, with D unresolved. The assigned J gene may be wrong: the sequence end matches TRBJ2-7 better. This sequence was found in a boy in the first two years of life with a congenital heart defect. The specimen sequenced was thymocytes. The CDR3 loop reads CAWSVLAYEQYF. CDR3 coding DNA: TGTGCCTGGAGTGTATTAGCCTACGAGCAGTACTTC.